This T cell receptor (beta chain) is drawn from a study of blood T cell repertoires in COVID-19. Whole-study context: Some COVID-19 samples were acute and others convalescent; all came from the United States, Italy and Spain. In each case, the material was cDNA or gDNA derived from T cells, B-cell-depleted T cells, or PBMCs.

Per the study methods: Counts of nucleated cells, estimated from reference gene primer amplification, were obtained. The assay was immunoSEQ multiplex PCR, and TCRdb's table has in-frame clones only and misses some. That table is the source of V, J and clone size, and D and trimming were worked out from the DNA. The top ten hold 1.2% of the sample, which has about 330,000 clones, approximately 82% seen once. The CDR3 runs to 17 residues. Germline V gene data show CDR1 as LGHNA and CDR2 as YNFKEQ. V lost 4 bases, J lost 9 bases, and 13 bases stayed unmatched. There are a few counts of this clone. The receptor was isolated from a woman aged 50 to 60 with acute or convalescent COVID-19. The chain is built from TRBV4-2 and TRBJ2-1; TRBD1 matches 12 bases. Input material: peripheral blood. The DNA of the CDR3 is TGTGCCAGCAGCCCACACCCGGGACAGGGGGCATTGGGTGAGCAGTTCTTC. It specifies CASSPHPGQGALGEQFF.